This TCR beta chain was sequenced in a study of identical twins. Findings of the study overall: Weaker excess twin sharing was observed in beta out-of-frame sequences.

V was clipped by 3 bases and J by 2 bases; unmatched bases: 4. Germline V gene data show CDR1 as SGHRS and CDR2 as YFSETQ. The CDR3 extends over 15 amino acids. This clonotype has a count of ten or more. Its matching antigen is unknown. A universal primer site arose from template switching, and cDNA bore unique molecular identifiers. TCRdb fed the 5' RACE reads into MiXCR, producing one record per CDR3 protein. The sample lists 240,000 or so distinct CDR3 sequences, about 7% occurring once. These same records also appear under a second study, on yellow fever vaccine responses in identical twins.

The sample consisted of memory (CD45RO+) T cells sorted from blood. The chain recombines TRBV5-1 with TRBJ2-1, with 8 bases that match TRBD2. The receptor's source is a woman aged 18-30 years in good health. The CDR3 DNA is TGCGCCAGCAGCTCCGGGGGGGGCACCTACAATGAGCAGTTCTTC. It translates to CASSSGGGTYNEQFF.